A single sample is the source of the 9 T cell receptor beta chains below, sequenced in a study of cytomegalovirus exposure and HLA in healthy donors. Primers: 60 Vbeta forward and 13 Jbeta reverse. The repertoire was sequenced with immunoSEQ multiplex PCR; TCRdb's copy has only in-frame clones and lacks some. The sample table includes 100,000 to 150,000 clones. Source material: PBMCs. The receptor set was obtained from a man aged 25 to 40 in good health and CMV-seronegative.

The chain links TRBV19 to TRBJ2-2; 7 bases line up with TRBD2. The ends lost 7 bases at V and 3 bases at J; junction bases unmatched: 8. Germline CDR1 and CDR2: LNHDA and SQIVND (reference sequence). This CDR3 contains 15 residues. The CDR3 spells CASKNALADTGELFF. CDR3 coding DNA: TGTGCCAGTAAAAATGCGCTAGCGGACACCGGGGAGCTGTTTTTT.

Comment on this clone: Other DNA variants within this sample encode the same CDR3. The gene calls are TRBV28 and TRBJ2-7; D is ambiguous. The CDR3 sequence is 11 residues long. CDR1 MDHEN and CDR2 SYDVKM come from the germline V gene. V lost 3 bases and J 6 bases, leaving 6 bases between the germline ends. DNA of the CDR3: TGTGCCAGCAGTTTTCCCGGCGAGCAGTACTTC. It encodes CASSFPGEQYF.

V is TRBV9 and J is TRBJ2-7, with no clear D. The length of the CDR3 is 15 residues. V was trimmed by 0 bases and J by 2 bases, leaving 12 bases between them. Germline V gene data show CDR1 as SGDLS and CDR2 as YYNGEE. CDR3 bases: TGTGCCAGCAGCGTAGAAGAGGAGCCAGCCTACGAGCAGTACTTC. This codes for CASSVEEEPAYEQYF.

The gene calls are TRBV7-9 and TRBJ1-4; TRBD1 might be the D (5 bases). This CDR3 comprises 15 residues. Germline V gives CDR1 SEHNR, CDR2 FQNEAQ (reference sequence). V lost 0 bases and J 8 bases, leaving 13 bases between the germline ends. DNA for the CDR3: TGTGCCAGCAGCTTAGCGATCAGGGCGCTCGAAAAACTGTTTTTT. Its translation: CASSLAIRALEKLFF.

The CDR3 region has the DNA TGTGCCACCGGACAGGGAACCTACGAGCAGTACTTC. Protein: CATGQGTYEQYF. The chain employs TRBV2 and TRBJ2-7; 8 positions agree with TRBD1. The CDR3 covers 12 residues. Germline-derived CDR1 and CDR2 are SNHLY and FYNNEI. V lost 10 bases to trimming and J lost 2 bases; unmatched junction nucleotides: 4.

The genes are TRBV6-1 and TRBJ1-1, with 7 bases that match TRBD1. V lost 4 bases and J lost 5; bases outside the gene matches: 4. CDR1 is MNHNS, CDR2 SASEGT, per germline. CDR3 size: 13 residues. CDR3 amino acids: CASSATGETEAFF. The CDR3 DNA sequence: TGTGCCAGCAGTGCCACAGGGGAAACTGAAGCTTTCTTT.

This chain uses TRBV6-1 with TRBJ2-1; D remains ambiguous. The CDR3 is 11 residues long. CDR1 MNHNS and CDR2 SASEGT come from the germline V gene. Deletions cut 3 bases from V and 12 bases from J, with 9 bases between. Here the CDR3 reads CASSDIIAQFF. As DNA, the CDR3 is TGTGCCAGCAGTGATATTATAGCGCAGTTCTTC.

V and J are TRBV11-2 and TRBJ2-3; 7 bases align to TRBD2. Germline V lookup: CDR1 SGHAT, CDR2 FQNNGV. The CDR3 loop spans 16 amino acids. Unmatched junction bases numbered 9, after V lost 4 bases and J lost 2 bases. The CDR3 loop reads CASSSPWGGNTDTQYF. The CDR3 DNA follows: TGTGCCAGCAGCTCTCCCTGGGGAGGGAACACAGATACGCAGTATTTT.

V and J are TRBV5-4 and TRBJ2-5; TRBD1 aligns across 12 bases. This CDR3 is built from 16 residues. J was trimmed by 7 bases and V by 4 bases; bases with no gene match: 11. Germline CDR1 is SGHNT and CDR2 is YYREEE (reference sequence). CDR3 sequence (DNA): TGTGCCAGCAGCCACAAGGGACAGGGGGCTGACGCGACCCAGTACTTC. This translates into CASSHKGQGADATQYF.